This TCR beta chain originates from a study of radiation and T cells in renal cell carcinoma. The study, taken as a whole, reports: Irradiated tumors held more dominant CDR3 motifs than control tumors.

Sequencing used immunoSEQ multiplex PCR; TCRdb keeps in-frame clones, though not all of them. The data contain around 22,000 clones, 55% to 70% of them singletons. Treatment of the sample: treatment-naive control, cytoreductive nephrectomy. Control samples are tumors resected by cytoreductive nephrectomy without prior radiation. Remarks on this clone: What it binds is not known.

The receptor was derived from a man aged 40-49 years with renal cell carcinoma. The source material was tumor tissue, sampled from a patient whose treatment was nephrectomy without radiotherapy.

DNA for the CDR3: TGCGCCAGCGGGCGGGGCGAGGGTTCACCCCTCCACTTT. Protein product: CASGRGEGSPLHF. This chain connects TRBV10-2 to TRBJ1-6; TRBD1 is a possible D gene (5 bases). With 8 bases removed from V and 9 bases from J, the gap between germline ends came to 14 bases. Germline assignment: CDR1 WSHSY and CDR2 SAAADI. CDR3 size: 13 residues.